This T cell receptor (beta chain) was recorded in a study of shared clonotypes between healthy human individuals. Those who donated were healthy HIV-negative adults, with no recent acute infections or vaccinations reported. Investigators divided CD4+ cells into CD45RA+ naive and CD45RA-negative memory subsets. The sample holds one count of this clone. CDR1 and CDR2 (germline): SNHLY, FYNNEI. V gave up 6 bases and J gave up 4 bases; unmatched junction bases: 13. This CDR3 has 18 amino acids. Only in-frame clones appear in the TCRdb table, and some are missing; sequencing was by immunoSEQ multiplex PCR. The sample has more than 2,000,000 clones, approximately 93% seen once.

The specimen sequenced was naive CD4+ T cells from PBMCs. Stated subset: CD45RA+ positively selected. The receptor was isolated from a man younger than 35 in good health. Some clones in this sample may be carry-over from other donors' samples. V and J are TRBV2 and TRBJ2-3, with 13 positions matching TRBD2. CDR3: CASRKGSRTSGSSDTQYF. CDR3 bases: TGTGCCAGCAGGAAGGGGTCTCGGACTAGCGGGAGTTCAGATACGCAGTATTTT.